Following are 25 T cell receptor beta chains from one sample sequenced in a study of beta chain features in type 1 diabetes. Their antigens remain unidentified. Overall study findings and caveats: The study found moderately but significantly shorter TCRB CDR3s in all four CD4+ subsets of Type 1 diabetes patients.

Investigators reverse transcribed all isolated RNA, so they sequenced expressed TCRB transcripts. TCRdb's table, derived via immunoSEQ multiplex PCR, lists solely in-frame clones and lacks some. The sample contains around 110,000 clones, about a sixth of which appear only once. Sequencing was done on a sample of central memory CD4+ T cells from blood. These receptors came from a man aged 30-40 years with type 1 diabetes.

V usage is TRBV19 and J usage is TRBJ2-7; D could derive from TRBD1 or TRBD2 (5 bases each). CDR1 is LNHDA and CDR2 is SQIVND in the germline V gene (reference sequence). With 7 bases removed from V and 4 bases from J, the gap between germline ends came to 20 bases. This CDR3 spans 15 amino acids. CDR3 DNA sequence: TGTGCCAGTAACGTAGCGTTGGGACCCCAATACGAGCAGTACTTC. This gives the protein CASNVALGPQYEQYF.

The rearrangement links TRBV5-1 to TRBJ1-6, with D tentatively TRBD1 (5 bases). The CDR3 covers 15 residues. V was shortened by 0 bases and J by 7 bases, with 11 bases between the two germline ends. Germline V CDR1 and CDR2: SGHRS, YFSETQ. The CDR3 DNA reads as TGCGCCAGCAGCTTGGCCGACACAGGCAATTCACCCCTCCACTTT. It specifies CASSLADTGNSPLHF.

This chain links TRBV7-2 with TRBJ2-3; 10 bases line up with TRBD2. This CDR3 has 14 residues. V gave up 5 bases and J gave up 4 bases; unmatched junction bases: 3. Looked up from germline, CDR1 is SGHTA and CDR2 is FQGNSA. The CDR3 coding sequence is TGTGCCAGCAGCCCGAGCGGGGGGGCAGATACGCAGTATTTT. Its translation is CASSPSGGADTQYF. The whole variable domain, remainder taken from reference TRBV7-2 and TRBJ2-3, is GAGVSQSPSNKVTEKGKDVELRCDPISGHTALYWYRQSLGQGLEFLIYFQGNSAPDKSGLPSDRFSAERTGGSVSTLTIQRTQQEDSAVYLCASSPSGGADTQYFGPGTRLTVL.

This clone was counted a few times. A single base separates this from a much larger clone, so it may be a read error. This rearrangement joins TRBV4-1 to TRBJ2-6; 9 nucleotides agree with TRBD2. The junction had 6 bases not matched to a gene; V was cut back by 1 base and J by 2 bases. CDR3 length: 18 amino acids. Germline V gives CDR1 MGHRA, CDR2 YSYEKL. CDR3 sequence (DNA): TGCGCCAGCAGCCAAGGGGGCCGCGGGAGGGCTGGGGCCAACGTCCTGACTTTC. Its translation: CASSQGGRGRAGANVLTF.

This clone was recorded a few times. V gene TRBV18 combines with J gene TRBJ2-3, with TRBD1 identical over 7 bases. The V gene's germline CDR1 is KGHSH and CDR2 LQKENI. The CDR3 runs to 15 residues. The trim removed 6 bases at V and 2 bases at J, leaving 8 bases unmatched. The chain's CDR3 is CASSPKDRTTDTQYF. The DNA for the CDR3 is TGTGCCAGCTCCCCCAAGGACAGGACCACAGATACGCAGTATTTT. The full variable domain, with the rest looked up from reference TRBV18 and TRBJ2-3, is NAGVMQNPRHLVRRRGQEARLRCSPMKGHSHVYWYRQLPEEGLKFMVYLQKENIIDESGMPKERFSAEFPKEGPSILRIQQVVRGDSAAYFCASSPKDRTTDTQYFGPGTRLTVL.

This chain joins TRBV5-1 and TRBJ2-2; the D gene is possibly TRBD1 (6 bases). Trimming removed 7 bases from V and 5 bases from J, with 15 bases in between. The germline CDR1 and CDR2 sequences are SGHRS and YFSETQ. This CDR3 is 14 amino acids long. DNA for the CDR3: TGCGCCAGCCGGGACACAGGAATTACCGGGGAGCTGTTTTTT. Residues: CASRDTGITGELFF.

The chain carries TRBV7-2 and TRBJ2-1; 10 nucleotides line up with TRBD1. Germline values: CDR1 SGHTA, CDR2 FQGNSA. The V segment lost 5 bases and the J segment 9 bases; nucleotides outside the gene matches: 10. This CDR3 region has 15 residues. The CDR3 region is CASSAGTGVSSEQFF. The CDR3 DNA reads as TGTGCCAGCAGCGCCGGGACAGGGGTCTCCAGTGAGCAGTTCTTC. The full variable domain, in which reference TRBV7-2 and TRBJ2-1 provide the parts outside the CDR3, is GAGVSQSPSNKVTEKGKDVELRCDPISGHTALYWYRQSLGQGLEFLIYFQGNSAPDKSGLPSDRFSAERTGGSVSTLTIQRTQQEDSAVYLCASSAGTGVSSEQFFGPGTRLTVL.

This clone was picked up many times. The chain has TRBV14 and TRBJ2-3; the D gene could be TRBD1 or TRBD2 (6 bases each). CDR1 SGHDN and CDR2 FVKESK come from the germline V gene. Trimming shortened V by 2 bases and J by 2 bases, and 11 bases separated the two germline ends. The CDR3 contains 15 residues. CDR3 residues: CASSQLGGTTDTQYF. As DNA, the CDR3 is TGTGCCAGCAGCCAACTCGGGGGCACCACAGATACGCAGTATTTT.

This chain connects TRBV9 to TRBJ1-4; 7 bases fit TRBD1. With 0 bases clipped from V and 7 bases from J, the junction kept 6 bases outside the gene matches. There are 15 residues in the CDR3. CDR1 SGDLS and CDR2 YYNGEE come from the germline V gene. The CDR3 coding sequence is TGTGCCAGCAGCGTAGAAAGGGGGCTCGGTGAAAAACTGTTTTTT. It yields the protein CASSVERGLGEKLFF. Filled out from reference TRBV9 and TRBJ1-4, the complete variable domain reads DSGVTQTPKHLITATGQRVTLRCSPRSGDLSVYWYQQSLDQGLQFLIQYYNGEERAKGNILERFSAQQFPDLHSELNLSSLELGDSALYFCASSVERGLGEKLFFGSGTQLSVL.

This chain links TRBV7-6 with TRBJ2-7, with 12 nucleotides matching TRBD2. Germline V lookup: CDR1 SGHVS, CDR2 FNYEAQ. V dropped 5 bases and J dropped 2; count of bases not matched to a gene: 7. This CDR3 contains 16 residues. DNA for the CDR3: TGTGCCAGCAGCCAAACCTCTAGCGGGGGGGCCTACGAGCAGTACTTC. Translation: CASSQTSSGGAYEQYF.

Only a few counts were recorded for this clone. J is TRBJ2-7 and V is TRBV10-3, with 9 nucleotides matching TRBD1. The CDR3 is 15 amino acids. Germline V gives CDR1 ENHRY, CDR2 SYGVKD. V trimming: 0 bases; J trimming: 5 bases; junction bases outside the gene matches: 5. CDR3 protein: CAISESGGQGHEQYF. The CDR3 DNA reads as TGTGCCATCAGTGAGTCGGGGGGACAGGGCCACGAGCAGTACTTC.

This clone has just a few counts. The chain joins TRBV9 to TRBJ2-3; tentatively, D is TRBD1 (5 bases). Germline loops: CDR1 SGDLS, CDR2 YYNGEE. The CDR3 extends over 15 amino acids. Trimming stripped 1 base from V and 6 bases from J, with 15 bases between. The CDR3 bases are TGTGCCAGCAGCGTATCAGGGTTGGTGGCCGATACGCAGTATTTT. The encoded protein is CASSVSGLVADTQYF.

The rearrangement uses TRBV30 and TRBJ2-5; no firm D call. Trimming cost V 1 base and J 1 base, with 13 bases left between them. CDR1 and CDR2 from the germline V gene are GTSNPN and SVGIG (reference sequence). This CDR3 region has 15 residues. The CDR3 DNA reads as TGTGCCTGGAGTGGAGTCCGCCTGATCCAAGAGACCCAGTACTTC. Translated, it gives CAWSGVRLIQETQYF.

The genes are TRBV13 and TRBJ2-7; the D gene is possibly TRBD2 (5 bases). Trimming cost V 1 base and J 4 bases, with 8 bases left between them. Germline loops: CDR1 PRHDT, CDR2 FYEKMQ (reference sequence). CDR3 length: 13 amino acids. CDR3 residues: CASSLVRGYEQYF. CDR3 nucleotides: TGTGCCAGCAGCTTAGTACGGGGATACGAGCAGTACTTC.

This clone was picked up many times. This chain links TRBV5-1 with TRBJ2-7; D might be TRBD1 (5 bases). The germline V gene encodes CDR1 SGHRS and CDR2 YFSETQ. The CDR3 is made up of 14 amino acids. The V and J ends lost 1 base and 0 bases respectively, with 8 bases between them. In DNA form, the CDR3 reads TGCGCCAGCAGCTTGATAGGGGTCTCCTACGAGCAGTACTTC. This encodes CASSLIGVSYEQYF.

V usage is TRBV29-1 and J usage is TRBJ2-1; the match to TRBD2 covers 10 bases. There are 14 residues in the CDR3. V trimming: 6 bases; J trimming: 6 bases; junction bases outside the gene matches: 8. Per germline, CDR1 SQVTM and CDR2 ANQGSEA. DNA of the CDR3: TGCAGCGTATCGGCTAGCGGGGGTCCCAATGAGCAGTTCTTC. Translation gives CSVSASGGPNEQFF.

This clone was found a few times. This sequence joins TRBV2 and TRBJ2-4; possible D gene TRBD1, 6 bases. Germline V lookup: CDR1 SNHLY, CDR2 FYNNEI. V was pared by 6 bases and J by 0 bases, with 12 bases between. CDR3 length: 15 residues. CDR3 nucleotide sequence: TGTGCCAGCAGGGCTGGACAGCTAGCCAAAAACATTCAGTACTTC. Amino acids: CASRAGQLAKNIQYF.

For the CDR3, the DNA is TGTGCCAGCAGTTTAACTGGACAGGGAATGTCGCGACAGCCCCAGCATTTT. Translation: CASSLTGQGMSRQPQHF. The J gene is TRBJ1-5, the V gene TRBV28; 8 bases align to TRBD1. Germline V gene data show CDR1 as MDHEN and CDR2 as SYDVKM. The CDR3 contains 17 residues. Trimming removed 2 bases from V and 7 bases from J; junction bases left unmatched: 13. The full variable domain, in which reference TRBV28 and TRBJ1-5 provide the parts outside the CDR3, is DVKVTQSSRYLVKRTGEKVFLECVQDMDHENMFWYRQDPGLGLRLIYFSYDVKMKEKGDIPEGYSVSREKKERFSLILESASTNQTSMYLCASSLTGQGMSRQPQHFGDGTRLSIL.

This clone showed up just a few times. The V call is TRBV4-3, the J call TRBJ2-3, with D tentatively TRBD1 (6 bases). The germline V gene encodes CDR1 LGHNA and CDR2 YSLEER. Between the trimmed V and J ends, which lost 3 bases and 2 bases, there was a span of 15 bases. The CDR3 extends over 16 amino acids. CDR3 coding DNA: TGCGCCAGCAGCCACGAATTTACAGGGAACACAGATACGCAGTATTTT. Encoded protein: CASSHEFTGNTDTQYF.

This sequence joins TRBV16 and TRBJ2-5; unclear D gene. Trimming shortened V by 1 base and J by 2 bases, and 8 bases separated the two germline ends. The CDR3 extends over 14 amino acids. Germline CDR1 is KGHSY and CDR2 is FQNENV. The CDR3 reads CASSQLRQQETQYF. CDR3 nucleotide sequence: TGTGCCAGCAGCCAATTGCGGCAGCAAGAGACCCAGTACTTC.

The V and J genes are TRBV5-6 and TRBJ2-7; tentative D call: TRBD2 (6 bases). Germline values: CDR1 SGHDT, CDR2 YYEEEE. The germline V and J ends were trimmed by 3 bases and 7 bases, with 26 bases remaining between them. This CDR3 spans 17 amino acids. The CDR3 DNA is TGTGCCAGCAGCTCTCAACCACCCTTGCGACTAGTCGATGAGCAGTACTTC. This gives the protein CASSSQPPLRLVDEQYF.

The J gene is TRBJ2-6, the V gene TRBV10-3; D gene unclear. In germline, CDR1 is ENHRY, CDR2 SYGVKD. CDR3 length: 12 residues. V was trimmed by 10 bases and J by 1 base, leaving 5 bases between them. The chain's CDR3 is CATESGANVLTF. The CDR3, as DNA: TGTGCCACTGAATCTGGGGCCAACGTCCTGACTTTC.

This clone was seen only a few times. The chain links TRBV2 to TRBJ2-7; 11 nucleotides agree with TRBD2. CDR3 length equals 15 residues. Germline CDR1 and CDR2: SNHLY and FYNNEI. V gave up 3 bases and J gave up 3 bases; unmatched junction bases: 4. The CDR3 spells CASSEWTSGFYEQYF. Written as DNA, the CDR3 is TGTGCCAGCAGTGAGTGGACTAGCGGGTTCTACGAGCAGTACTTC.

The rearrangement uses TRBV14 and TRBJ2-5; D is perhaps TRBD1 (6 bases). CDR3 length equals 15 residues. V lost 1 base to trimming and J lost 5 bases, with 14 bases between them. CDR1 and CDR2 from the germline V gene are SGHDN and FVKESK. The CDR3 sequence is CASSQGNRDGETQYF. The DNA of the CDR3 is TGTGCCAGCAGCCAAGGAAACAGGGATGGGGAGACCCAGTACTTC.

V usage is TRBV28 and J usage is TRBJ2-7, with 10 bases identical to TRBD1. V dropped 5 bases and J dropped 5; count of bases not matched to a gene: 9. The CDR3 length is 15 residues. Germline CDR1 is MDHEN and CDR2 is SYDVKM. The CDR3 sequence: CASSPTGGVGDEQYF. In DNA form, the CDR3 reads TGTGCCAGCAGTCCGACAGGGGGCGTTGGGGACGAGCAGTACTTC.